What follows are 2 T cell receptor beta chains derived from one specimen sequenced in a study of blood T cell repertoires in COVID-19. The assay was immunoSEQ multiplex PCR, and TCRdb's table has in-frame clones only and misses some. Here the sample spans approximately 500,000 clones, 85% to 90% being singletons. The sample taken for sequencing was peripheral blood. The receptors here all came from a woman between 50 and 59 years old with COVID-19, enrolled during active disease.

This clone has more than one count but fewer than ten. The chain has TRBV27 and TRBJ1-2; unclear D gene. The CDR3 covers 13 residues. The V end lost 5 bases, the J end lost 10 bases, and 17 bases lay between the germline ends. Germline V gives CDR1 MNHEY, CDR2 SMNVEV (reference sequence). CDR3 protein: CASSTTGRAPYTF. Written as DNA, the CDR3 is TGTGCCAGCAGTACAACCGGGAGAGCGCCCTACACCTTC.

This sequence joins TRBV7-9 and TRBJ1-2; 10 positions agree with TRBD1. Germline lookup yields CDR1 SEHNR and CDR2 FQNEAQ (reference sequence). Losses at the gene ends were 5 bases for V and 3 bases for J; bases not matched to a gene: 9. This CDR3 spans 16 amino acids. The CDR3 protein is CASSVNGQGGYYGYTF. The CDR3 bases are TGTGCCAGCAGCGTCAACGGACAGGGGGGCTACTATGGCTACACCTTC.